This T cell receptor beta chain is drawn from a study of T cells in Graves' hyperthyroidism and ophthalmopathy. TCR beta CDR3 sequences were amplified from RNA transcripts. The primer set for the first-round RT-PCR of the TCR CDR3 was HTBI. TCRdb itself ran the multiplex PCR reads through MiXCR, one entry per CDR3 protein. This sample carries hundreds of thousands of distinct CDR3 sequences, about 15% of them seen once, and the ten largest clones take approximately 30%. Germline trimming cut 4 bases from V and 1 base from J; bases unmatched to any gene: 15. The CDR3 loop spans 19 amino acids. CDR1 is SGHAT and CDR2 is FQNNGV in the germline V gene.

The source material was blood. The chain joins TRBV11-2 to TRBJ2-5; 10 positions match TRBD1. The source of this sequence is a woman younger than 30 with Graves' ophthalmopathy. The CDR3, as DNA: TGTGCCAGCAGCTCCCCTACCGGGACAGGGGACGGAGGCCAAGAGACCCAGTACTTC. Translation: CASSSPTGTGDGGQETQYF.